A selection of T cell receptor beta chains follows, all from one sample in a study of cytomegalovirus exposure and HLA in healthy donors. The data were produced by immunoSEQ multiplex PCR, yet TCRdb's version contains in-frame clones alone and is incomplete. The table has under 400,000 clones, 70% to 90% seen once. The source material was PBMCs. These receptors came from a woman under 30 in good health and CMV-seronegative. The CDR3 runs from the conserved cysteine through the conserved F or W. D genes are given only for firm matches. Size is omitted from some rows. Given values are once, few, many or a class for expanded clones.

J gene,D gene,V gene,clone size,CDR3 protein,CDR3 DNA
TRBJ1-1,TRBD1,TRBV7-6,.,CASSDSDRDIEAFF,TGTGCCAGCAGCGATAGTGACAGGGATATTGAAGCTTTCTTT
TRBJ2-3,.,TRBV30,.,CAWTPGFTDTQYF,TGTGCCTGGACCCCAGGGTTCACAGATACGCAGTATTTT
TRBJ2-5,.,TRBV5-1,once,CASSLGGAETQYF,TGCGCCAGCAGCTTGGGGGGCGCCGAGACCCAGTACTTC
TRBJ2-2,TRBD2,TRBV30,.,CAWGGVAGELFF,TGTGCCTGGGGGGGGGTCGCCGGGGAGCTGTTTTTT
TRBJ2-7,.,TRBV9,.,CASSPWDNGEQYF,TGTGCCAGCAGCCCATGGGACAATGGGGAGCAGTACTTC
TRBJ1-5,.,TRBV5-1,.,CASSLGQGDQPQHF,TGCGCCAGCAGCTTGGGGCAGGGTGATCAGCCCCAGCATTTT
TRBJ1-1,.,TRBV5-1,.,CASSLEAGVEAFF,TGCGCCAGCAGCTTGGAGGCAGGGGTTGAAGCTTTCTTT
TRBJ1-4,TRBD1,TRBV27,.,CASSPTTQGNEKLFF,TGTGCCAGCAGTCCAACAACACAGGGGAATGAAAAACTGTTTTTT
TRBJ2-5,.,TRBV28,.,CASSYREGAELRETQYF,TGTGCCAGCAGCTACCGTGAGGGAGCGGAACTTCGGGAGACCCAGTACTTC
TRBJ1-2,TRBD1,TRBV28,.,CASSLRQGFYGYTF,TGTGCCAGCAGTTTACGACAGGGGTTCTATGGCTACACCTTC
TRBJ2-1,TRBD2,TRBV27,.,CASSLIAGVDEQFF,TGTGCCAGCAGTTTAATAGCGGGAGTGGATGAGCAGTTCTTC
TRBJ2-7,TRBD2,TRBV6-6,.,CASTDGLAGGPYEQYF,TGTGCCAGCACCGATGGGCTAGCGGGAGGGCCATACGAGCAGTACTTC
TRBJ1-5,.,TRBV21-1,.,CASSKQISATGRIFAQHF,TGTGCCAGCAGCAAACAAATCTCGGCAACAGGCCGTATATTCGCCCAGCATTTT
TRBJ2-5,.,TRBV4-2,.,CASSQAMPGQETQYF,TGTGCCAGCAGCCAAGCTATGCCGGGGCAAGAGACCCAGTACTTC
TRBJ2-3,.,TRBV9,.,CASSGQVADTQYF,TGTGCCAGCAGCGGGCAAGTCGCAGATACGCAGTATTTT
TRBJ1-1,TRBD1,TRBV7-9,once,CASSSGQENTEAFF,TGTGCCAGCAGCTCCGGACAGGAAAACACTGAAGCTTTCTTT
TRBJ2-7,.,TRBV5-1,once,CASSPGSSYEQYF,TGCGCCAGCAGCCCAGGTAGTTCCTACGAGCAGTACTTC
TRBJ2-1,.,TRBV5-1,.,CASSLGAAGNEQFF,TGCGCCAGCAGCTTGGGGGCGGCGGGGAATGAGCAGTTCTTC
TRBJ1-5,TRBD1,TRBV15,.,CATSRGQGSFRPQHF,TGTGCCACCAGCAGAGGACAGGGATCCTTCCGGCCCCAGCATTTT
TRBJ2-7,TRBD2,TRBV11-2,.,CASQGGPYEQYF,TGTGCCAGCCAGGGAGGGCCCTACGAGCAGTACTTC
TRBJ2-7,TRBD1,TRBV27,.,CASSSSGTGKDEQYF,TGTGCCAGCAGTTCATCCGGGACAGGGAAAGACGAGCAGTACTTC
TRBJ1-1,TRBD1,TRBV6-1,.,CASSEGDSGGTEAFF,TGTGCCAGCAGTGAAGGGGATTCAGGGGGCACTGAAGCTTTCTTT
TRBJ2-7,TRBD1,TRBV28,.,CASSTTGTGEYEQYF,TGTGCCAGCAGTACCACCGGGACAGGGGAATACGAGCAGTACTTC
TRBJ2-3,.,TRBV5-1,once,CASSWSGKTDTQYF,TGCGCCAGCAGCTGGTCAGGGAAGACAGATACGCAGTATTTT
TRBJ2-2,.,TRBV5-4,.,CASSSPGAGELFF,TGTGCCAGCAGCTCCCCAGGGGCCGGGGAGCTGTTTTTT
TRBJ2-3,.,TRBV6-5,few,CASTPNGYTQYF,TGTGCCAGCACCCCTAACGGGTATACGCAGTATTTT
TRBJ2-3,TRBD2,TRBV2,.,CASNLAPSGGADTQYF,TGTGCCAGCAACCTAGCGCCTAGCGGGGGGGCGGATACGCAGTATTTT
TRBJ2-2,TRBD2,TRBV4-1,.,CASSQAPGTSGGLGTGELFF,TGCGCCAGCAGCCAAGCTCCCGGGACTAGCGGGGGGCTCGGCACCGGGGAGCTGTTTTTT
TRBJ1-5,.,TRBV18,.,CASTGRYSNQPQHF,TGTGCCAGCACAGGACGGTATAGCAATCAGCCCCAGCATTTT
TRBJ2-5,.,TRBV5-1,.,CASSRGSQETQYF,TGCGCCAGCAGCCGAGGATCTCAAGAGACCCAGTACTTC
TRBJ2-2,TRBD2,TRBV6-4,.,CASSDGLAGGPLPGELFF,TGTGCCAGCAGTGACGGACTAGCGGGAGGGCCTCTCCCCGGGGAGCTGTTTTTT
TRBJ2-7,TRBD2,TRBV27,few,CASSSRGGTSTIYEQYF,TGTGCCAGCAGTTCACGGGGCGGGACTAGCACGATCTACGAGCAGTACTTC
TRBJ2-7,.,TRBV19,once,CASSTGSRYEQYF,TGTGCCAGTAGTACAGGGTCCCGCTACGAGCAGTACTTC
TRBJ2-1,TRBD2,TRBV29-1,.,CSVEVGLAGSGEQFF,TGCAGCGTTGAAGTTGGACTAGCGGGATCCGGTGAGCAGTTCTTC
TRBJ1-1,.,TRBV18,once,CASSVSAAGGTEAFF,TGTGCCAGCTCAGTGAGCGCCGCAGGCGGGACTGAAGCTTTCTTT
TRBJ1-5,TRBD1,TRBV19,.,CASSIIQGRGNQPQHF,TGTGCCAGTAGTATCATACAGGGGAGAGGGAATCAGCCCCAGCATTTT
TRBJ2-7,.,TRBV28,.,CASSYSPYEQYF,TGTGCCAGCAGCTATAGTCCCTACGAGCAGTACTTC
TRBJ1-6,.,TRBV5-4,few,CASSSRGESPLHF,TGTGCCAGCAGCTCTCGGGGGGAGTCACCCCTCCACTTT
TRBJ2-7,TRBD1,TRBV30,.,CAWSGAPGTGPYYEQYF,TGTGCCTGGAGCGGGGCCCCCGGGACAGGCCCATACTACGAGCAGTACTTC